Each of the 2 T cell receptor beta chains below was sequenced from the same sample in a study of T-cell memory formation after mild COVID-19. One entry per CDR3 protein, called by TCRdb with MiXCR from the 5' RACE reads. There are around 310,000 distinct CDR3 sequences in the sample; 20% to 25% occur only once, and 21% lies in the top ten. The sequenced sample was PBMCs or a T cell subset sorted from them (not recorded which). The receptors were sampled from a young man who had mild COVID-19 (a few samples of this study predate the infection). Cell type and time point are not known.

V is TRBV4-2 and J is TRBJ1-2; 8 bases line up with TRBD1. The germline V gene encodes CDR1 LGHNA and CDR2 YNFKEQ. CDR3 length: 15 residues. After removal of 0 bases from V and 6 bases from J, the junction contained 6 bases not matched to a gene. CDR3 coding DNA: TGTGCCAGCAGCCAAGACACGGACAGGGCGGATGGCTACACCTTC. Amino acid sequence: CASSQDTDRADGYTF.

This clonotype has only a few counts. The V gene is TRBV29-1, the J gene TRBJ2-7; either TRBD1 or TRBD2 may fit D (5 bases each). V lost 3 bases to trimming and J lost 3 bases, with 12 bases between them. CDR1 and CDR2 from the germline V gene are SQVTM and ANQGSEA. The CDR3 covers 13 residues. The DNA of the CDR3 is TGCAGCGTTGACGTTCCAGGGAGCTACGAGCAGTACTTC. Its protein product is CSVDVPGSYEQYF.